The 17 T cell receptor beta chains in this list originate from one sample, sequenced in a study of control samples from healthy donors and cancer patients. TCRdb keeps only in-frame clones here, not all; method: immunoSEQ multiplex PCR. Of almost 85,000 clones in the sample, about 79% are singletons; the top ten hold 11%. Sequenced input: PBMCs. Receptors were obtained from a man in his 60s with head and neck cancer.

This chain connects TRBV18 to TRBJ1-1; the D is unclear. CDR3 length: 13 residues. Looked up from germline, CDR1 is KGHSH and CDR2 is LQKENI. V dropped 3 bases and J dropped 0 bases, with 5 bases sitting between them. The CDR3 nucleotides are TGTGCCAGCTCACCCACTTTGAACACTGAAGCTTTCTTT. Protein product: CASSPTLNTEAFF.

The chain combines TRBV5-3 with TRBJ1-6, with 7 nucleotides matching TRBD1. TRBV5-3 qualifies as an ORF whose function is uncertain. Trimming cost V 2 bases and J 3 bases; bases outside gene matches: 5. CDR3 length: 16 residues. CDR3 amino acids: CARSFNRGFYNSPLHF. Written as DNA, the CDR3 is TGTGCCAGAAGCTTCAACAGGGGCTTCTATAATTCACCCCTCCACTTT.

The chain joins TRBV5-1 to TRBJ2-6; possibly TRBD1 for D (5 bases). Trimming shortened V by 4 bases and J by 0 bases, and 8 bases separated the two germline ends. The CDR3 sequence is 15 residues long. Germline CDR1 SGHRS, CDR2 YFSETQ. Here the CDR3 reads CASSRDSSGANVLTF. The CDR3 bases are TGCGCCAGCAGCCGCGACAGCTCTGGGGCCAACGTCCTGACTTTC.

The rearrangement links TRBV6-5 to TRBJ2-2; no firm D call. The length of the CDR3 is 13 residues. Per the germline V gene, CDR1 is MNHEY and CDR2 is SVGAGI. The germline V and J ends were trimmed by 6 bases and 3 bases, with 8 bases remaining between them. The CDR3 DNA is TGTGCCAGCAGGAACCCACACACCGGGGAGCTGTTTTTT. It yields the protein CASRNPHTGELFF.

As for this clone: This specimen includes other DNA sequences encoding the same CDR3. The chain joins TRBV28 to TRBJ2-5, with 7 bases identical to TRBD1. V was pared by 5 bases and J by 1 base, with 4 bases of the junction left unmatched. The germline V gene encodes CDR1 MDHEN and CDR2 SYDVKM. The CDR3 sequence is 14 residues long. CDR3 nucleotides: TGTGCCAGCAGTCCCGGACAGGCCCAAGAGACCCAGTACTTC. Translation: CASSPGQAQETQYF.

The V and J genes are TRBV9 and TRBJ1-2, with D perhaps TRBD1 (6 bases). Germline V lookup: CDR1 SGDLS, CDR2 YYNGEE. V dropped 4 bases and J dropped 9 bases, with 13 bases sitting between them. The CDR3 loop spans 12 amino acids. The CDR3 coding sequence is TGTGCCAGCAGCCGGAGGGGGGAACGCTACACCTTC. It is translated as CASSRRGERYTF.

The sample holds one count of this clone. CDR3 amino acids: CASSTRHFQPQHF. The CDR3 DNA reads TGTGCCAGCAGCACAAGACACTTTCAGCCCCAGCATTTT. The chain joins TRBV11-2 to TRBJ1-5; the D is unclear. The CDR3 contains 13 residues. V was clipped by 5 bases and J by 6 bases, with 11 bases between them. Germline V gives CDR1 SGHAT, CDR2 FQNNGV.

The table lists this clone with a count of one. V usage is TRBV4-2 and J usage is TRBJ1-4; a weak D match, TRBD1 (6 bases). V dropped 4 bases and J dropped 3 bases, with 15 bases sitting between them. This CDR3 region has 16 residues. Germline V gene data show CDR1 as LGHNA and CDR2 as YNFKEQ. The CDR3 protein is CASSLISDSPNEKLFF. The CDR3 DNA follows: TGTGCCAGCAGCCTTATATCGGACAGCCCTAATGAAAAACTGTTTTTT.

The chain employs TRBV6-5 and TRBJ2-7; no clear D. Trimming removed 0 bases at V and 3 bases at J, with 12 bases between. This CDR3 has 15 amino acids. CDR1 MNHEY and CDR2 SVGAGI come from the germline V gene. CDR3 sequence reads: CASSYSARRGYEQYF. The DNA for the CDR3 is TGTGCCAGCAGTTACTCGGCTAGAAGAGGCTACGAGCAGTACTTC.

The CDR3 DNA sequence: TGTGCCAGTAGTATAGATGGATTAAAAGGCTACACCTTC. Its translation is CASSIDGLKGYTF. V gene TRBV19 combines with J gene TRBJ1-2, with no clear D. The CDR3 has 13 amino acids. V lost 0 bases to trimming and J lost 8 bases, with 10 bases between them. The germline V gene has CDR1 LNHDA and CDR2 SQIVND (reference sequence).

The chain links TRBV7-2 to TRBJ1-1; tentatively, D is TRBD1 (6 bases). The germline V and J ends were trimmed by 1 base and 9 bases, with 24 bases remaining between them. CDR1 and CDR2 (germline): SGHTA, FQGNSA. The CDR3 loop spans 17 amino acids. CDR3 sequence reads: CASSLGLGGGHTLKAFF. The CDR3 region has the DNA TGTGCCAGCAGCTTAGGCCTAGGGGGGGGACATACTTTGAAAGCTTTCTTT. The full variable domain, with the rest looked up from reference TRBV7-2 and TRBJ1-1, is GAGVSQSPSNKVTEKGKDVELRCDPISGHTALYWYRQSLGQGLEFLIYFQGNSAPDKSGLPSDRFSAERTGGSVSTLTIQRTQQEDSAVYLCASSLGLGGGHTLKAFFGQGTRLTVV.

This clone turned up a few times. This sequence joins TRBV5-1 and TRBJ2-2, with D unresolved. CDR3 length: 15 amino acids. V lost 0 bases, J lost 4 bases, and 10 bases lay in between. CDR1 is SGHRS, CDR2 YFSETQ, per germline. CDR3 in amino acids: CASSLEGRLTGELFF. The CDR3 region has the DNA TGCGCCAGCAGCTTGGAAGGACGGCTCACCGGGGAGCTGTTTTTT.

The chain uses TRBV30 and TRBJ2-5, with D possibly being TRBD1 or TRBD2 (5 bases each). The CDR3 is made up of 13 amino acids. V lost 5 bases to trimming and J lost 7 bases, with 17 bases between them. Germline CDR1 reads GTSNPN; CDR2 reads SVGIG (reference sequence). CDR3 bases: TGTGCCTGGGGCCTCGGGACCCCAGGGACCCAGTACTTC. Encoded protein: CAWGLGTPGTQYF.

The chain has TRBV7-8 and TRBJ1-1; 8 bases match TRBD1. J was trimmed by 4 bases and V by 3 bases; bases with no gene match: 1. This CDR3 region has 13 residues. Germline values: CDR1 SGHVS, CDR2 FQNEAQ. The CDR3 DNA reads TGTGCCAGCAGCTTTACAGGGGGCACTGAAGCTTTCTTT. Amino acid sequence: CASSFTGGTEAFF.

The V gene is TRBV4-1, the J gene TRBJ2-3; TRBD2 agrees at 8 bases. Germline lookup yields CDR1 MGHRA and CDR2 YSYEKL. This CDR3 region has 18 residues. The V gene end was trimmed by 1 base and the J gene end by 5 bases; junction bases not matched to a gene: 14. This CDR3 is CASSQASWQREKIDTQYF. CDR3 nucleotides: TGCGCCAGCAGCCAAGCCTCGTGGCAGCGGGAGAAAATAGATACGCAGTATTTT.

This clone has just a few counts. The genes are TRBV6-6 and TRBJ1-5, with 10 positions matching TRBD1. The V segment lost 5 bases and the J segment 5 bases; nucleotides outside the gene matches: 6. Germline values: CDR1 MNHNY, CDR2 SVGAGI (reference sequence). The CDR3 totals 15 residues. CDR3 region: CASSRGTGAHQPQHF. The CDR3 DNA reads TGTGCCAGCAGTCGAGGGACAGGGGCACATCAGCCCCAGCATTTT.

V is TRBV29-1 and J is TRBJ2-3, with a weak D call TRBD2 (6 bases). Trimming cost V 5 bases and J 2 bases, with 20 bases left between them. Germline values: CDR1 SQVTM, CDR2 ANQGSEA. The CDR3 runs to 16 residues. CDR3 residues: CSVHGGWPGTTDTQYF. CDR3 nucleotide sequence: TGCAGCGTTCACGGGGGTTGGCCAGGGACCACAGATACGCAGTATTTT.